This T cell receptor (beta chain) was observed in a study of blood T cells in healthy people across ages. The study, taken as a whole, reports: There were more naive CD4+ cells and higher diversity in long-lived donors than in aged donors. Roughly linear declines in TCR beta diversity per million T cells occurred with age.

As to this clonotype: Its antigen remains unknown.

Germline V CDR1 and CDR2: SEHNR, FQNEAQ (reference sequence). The CDR3 is 15 amino acids. The trim removed 7 bases at V and 1 base at J, leaving 6 bases unmatched. Each donor had approximately 10 milliliters of peripheral blood drawn. For the second PCR, which ran for about 7 to 11 cycles, a sample-barcoded 5' primer and a J-beta primer mix were used. TCRdb re-called the 5' RACE reads with MiXCR, one entry per CDR3 protein. The sample gives hundreds of thousands of distinct CDR3 sequences, under 65% of which show up once; around 37% is in the top ten. The clonotype comes from a man between 60 and 70 years old in good health. The genes are TRBV7-9 and TRBJ1-2, with 10 nucleotides matching TRBD1. The specimen sequenced was blood. CDR3 sequence: CASTQGQGLNYGYTF. The CDR3 bases are TGTGCCAGCACCCAGGGACAGGGGCTTAACTATGGCTACACCTTC.